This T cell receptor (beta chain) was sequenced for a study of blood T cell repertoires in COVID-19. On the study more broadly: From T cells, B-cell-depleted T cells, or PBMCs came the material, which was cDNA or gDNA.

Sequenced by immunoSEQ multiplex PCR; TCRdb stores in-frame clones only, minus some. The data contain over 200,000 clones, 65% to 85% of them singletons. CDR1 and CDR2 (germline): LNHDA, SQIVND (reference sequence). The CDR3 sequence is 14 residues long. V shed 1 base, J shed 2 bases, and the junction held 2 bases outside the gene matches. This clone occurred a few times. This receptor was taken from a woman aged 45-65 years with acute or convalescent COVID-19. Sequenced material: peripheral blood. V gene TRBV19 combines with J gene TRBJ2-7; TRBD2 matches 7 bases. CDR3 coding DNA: TGTGCCAGTAGTATAGCGGGAGGAGCCTACGAGCAGTACTTC. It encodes CASSIAGGAYEQYF.